Described below is a single T cell receptor beta chain sequence and its context. Its antigen is as yet unknown. This sample is part of a study of shared clonotypes between healthy human individuals. Deep was the level used in running the assay. Here immunoSEQ multiplex PCR was the method, and the copy in TCRdb shows in-frame clones only, minus some. The sample lists roughly 1 million clones, 75% to 85% seen once, with about 0.52% in the top ten. V dropped 0 bases and J dropped 1 base, with 14 bases sitting between them. The V gene's germline CDR1 is SGHRS and CDR2 YFSETQ. The CDR3 is 16 residues long. Overall study results and limits: Clonotypes shared by all four donors outscored non-shared clonotypes in generation probability.

Sequenced: memory CD4+ T cells from PBMCs. The subset: CD45RA-negative fraction. This receptor was obtained from a man aged 18 to 30 in good health. Some clones in this sample may be carry-over from other donors' samples. The chain has TRBV5-1 and TRBJ2-7; D is perhaps TRBD2 (6 bases). This CDR3 is CASSLVAGPGSYEQYF. In DNA, the CDR3 is TGCGCCAGCAGCTTGGTGGCGGGACCGGGGTCCTACGAGCAGTACTTC.